This T cell receptor (beta chain) was profiled in a study of cytomegalovirus exposure and HLA in healthy donors. Primers for the PCR totalled 60 Vbeta and 13 Jbeta. Assay used: immunoSEQ multiplex PCR; TCRdb lists only in-frame clones, some missing. In the table there are 130,000 to 150,000 clones, under 90% of which are singletons. To note about this clone: As yet, its antigen is unknown.

Study-level findings and limits: Upon later analysis, TCR association rates were observed to vary by HLA locus, being highest for DRB1 and lowest for HLA-C.

This clonotype was sampled from a boy between 2 and 10 years old in good health and CMV-seronegative. Sequencing input: PBMCs.

Here the CDR3 DNA reads TGTGCCAGCAACGGGGGGCCGGGTCAGCCCCAGCATTTT. Translated, it gives CASNGGPGQPQHF. This rearrangement joins TRBV7-9 to TRBJ1-5; possibly TRBD1 for D (6 bases). The CDR3 spans 13 residues. Trimming cost V 7 bases and J 6 bases, with 13 bases left between them. CDR1 SEHNR and CDR2 FQNEAQ come from the germline V gene (reference sequence).